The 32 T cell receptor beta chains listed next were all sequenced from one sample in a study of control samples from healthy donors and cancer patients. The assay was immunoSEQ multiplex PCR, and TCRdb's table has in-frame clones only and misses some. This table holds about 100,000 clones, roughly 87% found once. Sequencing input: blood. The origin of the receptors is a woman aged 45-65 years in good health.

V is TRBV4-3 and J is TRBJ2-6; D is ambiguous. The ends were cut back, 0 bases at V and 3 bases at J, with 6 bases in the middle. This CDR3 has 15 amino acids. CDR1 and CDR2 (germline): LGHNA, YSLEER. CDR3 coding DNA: TGCGCCAGCAGCCAAGAGTTGGGTGGGGCCAACGTCCTGACTTTC. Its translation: CASSQELGGANVLTF.

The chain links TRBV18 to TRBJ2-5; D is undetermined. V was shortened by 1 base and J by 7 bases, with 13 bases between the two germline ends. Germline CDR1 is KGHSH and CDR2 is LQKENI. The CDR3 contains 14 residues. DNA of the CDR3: TGTGCCAGCTCACCACATCCGCCTCCGGCGACCCAGTACTTC. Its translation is CASSPHPPPATQYF.

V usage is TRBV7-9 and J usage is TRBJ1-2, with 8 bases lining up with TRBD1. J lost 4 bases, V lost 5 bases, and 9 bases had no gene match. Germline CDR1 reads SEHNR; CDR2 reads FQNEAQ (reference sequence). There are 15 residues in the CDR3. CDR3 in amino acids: CASSPGTGPGYGYTF. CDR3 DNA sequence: TGTGCCAGCAGCCCCGGGACAGGACCTGGCTATGGCTACACCTTC. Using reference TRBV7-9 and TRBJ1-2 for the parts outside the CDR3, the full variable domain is DTGVSQNPRHKITKRGQNVTFRCDPISEHNRLYWYRQTLGQGPEFLTYFQNEAQLEKSRLLSDRFSAERPKGSFSTLEIQRTEQGDSAMYLCASSPGTGPGYGYTFGSGTRLTVV.

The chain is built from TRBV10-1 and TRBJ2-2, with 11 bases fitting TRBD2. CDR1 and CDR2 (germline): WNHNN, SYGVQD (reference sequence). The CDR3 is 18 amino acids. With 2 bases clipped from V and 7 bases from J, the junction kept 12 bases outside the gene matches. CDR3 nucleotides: TGCGCCAGCAGTGAGCCACTAGCGGGAGCGGGTAACGGCGGGGAGCTGTTTTTT. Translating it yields CASSEPLAGAGNGGELFF.

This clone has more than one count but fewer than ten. In DNA, the CDR3 is TGTGCCAGCAGCAAAAGGGGGGAAGGACAGGGTATCAAGCAGTACGTC. It translates to CASSKRGEGQGIKQYV. The V gene is TRBV28, the J gene TRBJ2-7, with 8 bases that match TRBD1. The ends lost 6 bases at V and 8 bases at J; junction bases unmatched: 18. Per the germline V gene, CDR1 is MDHEN and CDR2 is SYDVKM. The CDR3 extends over 16 amino acids.

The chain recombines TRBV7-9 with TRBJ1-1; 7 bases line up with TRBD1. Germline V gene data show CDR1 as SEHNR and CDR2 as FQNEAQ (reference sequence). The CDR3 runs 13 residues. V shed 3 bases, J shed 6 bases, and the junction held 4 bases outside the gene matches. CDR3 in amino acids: CASSFRGGPEAFF. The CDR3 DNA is TGTGCCAGCAGCTTCAGAGGGGGCCCTGAAGCTTTCTTT.

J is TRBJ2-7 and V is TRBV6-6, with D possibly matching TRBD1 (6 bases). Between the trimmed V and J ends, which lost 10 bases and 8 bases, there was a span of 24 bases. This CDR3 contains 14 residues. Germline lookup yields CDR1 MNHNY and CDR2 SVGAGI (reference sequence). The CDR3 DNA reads TGTGCCACCCTAGTGGGGGCTGCGGTGGAGAAGCAGTACTTC. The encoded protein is CATLVGAAVEKQYF.

The CDR3 sequence is CASSWEGPQHF. The CDR3 DNA reads as TGTGCCAGCAGCTGGGAAGGGCCCCAGCATTTT. This chain connects TRBV28 to TRBJ1-5; D remains unclear. The CDR3 is 11 residues long. Germline CDR1 is MDHEN and CDR2 is SYDVKM. The V and J ends lost 6 bases and 9 bases respectively, with 9 bases between them.

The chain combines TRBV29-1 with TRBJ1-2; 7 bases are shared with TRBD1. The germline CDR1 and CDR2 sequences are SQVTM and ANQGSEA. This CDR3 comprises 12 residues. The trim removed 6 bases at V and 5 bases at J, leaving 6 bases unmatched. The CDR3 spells CSVTGTDYGYTF. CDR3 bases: TGCAGCGTCACCGGGACAGATTATGGCTACACCTTC.

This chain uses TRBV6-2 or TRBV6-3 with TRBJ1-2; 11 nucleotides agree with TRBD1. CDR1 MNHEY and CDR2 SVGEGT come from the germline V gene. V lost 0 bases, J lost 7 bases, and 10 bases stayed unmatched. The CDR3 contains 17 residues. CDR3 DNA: TGTGCCAGCAGTTACTCCGCTTCGGACAGGGGGCTTTTTGGCTACACCTTC. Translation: CASSYSASDRGLFGYTF.

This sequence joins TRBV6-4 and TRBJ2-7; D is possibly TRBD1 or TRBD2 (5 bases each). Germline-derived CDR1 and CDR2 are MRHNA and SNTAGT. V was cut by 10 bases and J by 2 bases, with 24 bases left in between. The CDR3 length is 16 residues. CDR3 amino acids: CAILQSEGRFPYEQYV. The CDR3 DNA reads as TGTGCCATCCTTCAAAGTGAGGGGCGGTTCCCCTACGAGCAGTACGTC.

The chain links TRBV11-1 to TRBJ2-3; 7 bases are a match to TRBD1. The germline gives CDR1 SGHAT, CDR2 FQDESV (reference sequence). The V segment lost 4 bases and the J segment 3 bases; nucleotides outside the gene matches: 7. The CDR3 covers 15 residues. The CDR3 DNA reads TGTGCCAGCAGCTCGACAGGGTGGGAGACAGATACGCAGTATTTT. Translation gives CASSSTGWETDTQYF. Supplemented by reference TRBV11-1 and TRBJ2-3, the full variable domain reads EAEVAQSPRYKITEKSQAVAFWCDPISGHATLYWYRQILGQGPELLVQFQDESVVDDSQLPKDRFSAERLKGVDSTLKIQPAELGDSAMYLCASSSTGWETDTQYFGPGTRLTVL.

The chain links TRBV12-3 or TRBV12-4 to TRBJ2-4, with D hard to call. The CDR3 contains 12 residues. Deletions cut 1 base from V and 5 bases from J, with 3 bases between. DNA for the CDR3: TGTGCCAGCAGTTTAGGAGAAAACATTCAGTACTTC. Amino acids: CASSLGENIQYF.

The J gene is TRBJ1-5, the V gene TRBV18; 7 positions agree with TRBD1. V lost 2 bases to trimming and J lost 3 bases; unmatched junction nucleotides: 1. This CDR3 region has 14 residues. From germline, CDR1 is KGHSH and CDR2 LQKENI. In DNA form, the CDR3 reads TGTGCCAGCTCACCAGACAGGGTCAATCAGCCCCAGCATTTT. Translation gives CASSPDRVNQPQHF. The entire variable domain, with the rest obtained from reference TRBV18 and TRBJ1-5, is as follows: NAGVMQNPRHLVRRRGQEARLRCSPMKGHSHVYWYRQLPEEGLKFMVYLQKENIIDESGMPKERFSAEFPKEGPSILRIQQVVRGDSAAYFCASSPDRVNQPQHFGDGTRLSIL.

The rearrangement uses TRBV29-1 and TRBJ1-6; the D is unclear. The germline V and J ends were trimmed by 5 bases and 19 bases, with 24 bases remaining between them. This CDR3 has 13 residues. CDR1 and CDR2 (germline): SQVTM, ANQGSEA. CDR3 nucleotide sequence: TGCAGCGTTTTTTCCATCGCGGGGAGAACGGAACACTTT. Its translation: CSVFSIAGRTEHF.

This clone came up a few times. The CDR3 DNA reads TGTGCCAGCAGTGACTCGGCCTCCAATGAGCAGTTCTTC. Amino acid sequence: CASSDSASNEQFF. This rearrangement joins TRBV6-4 to TRBJ2-1; D remains ambiguous. Looked up from germline, CDR1 is MRHNA and CDR2 is SNTAGT. V dropped 0 bases and J dropped 6 bases, with 6 bases sitting between them. There are 13 residues in the CDR3.

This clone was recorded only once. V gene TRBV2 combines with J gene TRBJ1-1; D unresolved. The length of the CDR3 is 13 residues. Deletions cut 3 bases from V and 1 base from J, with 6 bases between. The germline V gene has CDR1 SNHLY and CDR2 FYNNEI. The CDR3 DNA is TGTGCCAGCAGTGAGTGGAGGAACACTGAAGCTTTCTTT. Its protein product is CASSEWRNTEAFF. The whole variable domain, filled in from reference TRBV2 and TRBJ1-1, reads EPEVTQTPSHQVTQMGQEVILRCVPISNHLYFYWYRQILGQKVEFLVSFYNNEISEKSEIFDDQFSVERPDGSNFTLKIRSTKLEDSAMYFCASSEWRNTEAFFGQGTRLTVV.

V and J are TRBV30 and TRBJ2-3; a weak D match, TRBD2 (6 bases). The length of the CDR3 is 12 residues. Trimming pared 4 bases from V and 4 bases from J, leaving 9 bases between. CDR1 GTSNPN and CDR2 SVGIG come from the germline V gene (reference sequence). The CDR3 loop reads CAWNTGADTQYF. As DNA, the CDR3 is TGTGCCTGGAACACGGGGGCAGATACGCAGTATTTT.

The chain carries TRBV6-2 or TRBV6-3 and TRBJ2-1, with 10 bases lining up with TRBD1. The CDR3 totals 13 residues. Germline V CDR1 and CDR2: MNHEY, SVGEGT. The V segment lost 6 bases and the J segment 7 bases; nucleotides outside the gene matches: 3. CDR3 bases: TGTGCCAGCAGCCGGGACAGGGGTAATGAGCAGTTCTTC. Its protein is CASSRDRGNEQFF.

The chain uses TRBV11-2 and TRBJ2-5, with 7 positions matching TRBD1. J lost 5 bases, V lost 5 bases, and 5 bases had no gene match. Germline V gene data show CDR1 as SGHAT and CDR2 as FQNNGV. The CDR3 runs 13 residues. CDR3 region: CASSKGARETQYF. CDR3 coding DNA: TGTGCCAGCAGCAAGGGGGCGAGGGAGACCCAGTACTTC.

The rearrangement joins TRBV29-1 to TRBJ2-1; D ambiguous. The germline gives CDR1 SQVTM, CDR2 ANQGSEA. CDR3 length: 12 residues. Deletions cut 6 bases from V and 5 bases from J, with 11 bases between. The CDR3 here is CSVDLLNNEQFF. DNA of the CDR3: TGCAGCGTGGACCTACTAAACAATGAGCAGTTCTTC.

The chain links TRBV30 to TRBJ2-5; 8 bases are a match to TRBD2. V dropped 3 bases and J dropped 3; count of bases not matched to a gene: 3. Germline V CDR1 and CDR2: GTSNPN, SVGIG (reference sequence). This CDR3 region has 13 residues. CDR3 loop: CAWRLSGEETQYF. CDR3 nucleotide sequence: TGTGCCTGGAGGCTTAGCGGGGAAGAGACCCAGTACTTC.

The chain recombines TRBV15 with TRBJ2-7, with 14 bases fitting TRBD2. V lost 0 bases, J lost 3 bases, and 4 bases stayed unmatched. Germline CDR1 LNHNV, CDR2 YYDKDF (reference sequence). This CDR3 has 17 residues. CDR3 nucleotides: TGTGCCACCAGCAGAGAGAGGGGACTAGCGGGAGTCTACGAGCAGTACGTC. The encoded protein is CATSRERGLAGVYEQYV.

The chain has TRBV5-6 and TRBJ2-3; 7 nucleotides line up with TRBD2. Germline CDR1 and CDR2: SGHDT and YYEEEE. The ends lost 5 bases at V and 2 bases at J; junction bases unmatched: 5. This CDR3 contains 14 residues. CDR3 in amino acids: CASRRAGTTDTQYF. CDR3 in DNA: TGTGCCAGCAGGCGAGCGGGGACCACAGATACGCAGTATTTT.

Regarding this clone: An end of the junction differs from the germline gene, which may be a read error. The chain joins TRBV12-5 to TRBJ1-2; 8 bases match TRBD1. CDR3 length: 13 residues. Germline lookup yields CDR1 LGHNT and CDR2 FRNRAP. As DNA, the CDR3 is TGTGCTAGTGGTTTTATGGACAGGGCTCGTAAAGCCTTC. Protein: CASGFMDRARKAF.

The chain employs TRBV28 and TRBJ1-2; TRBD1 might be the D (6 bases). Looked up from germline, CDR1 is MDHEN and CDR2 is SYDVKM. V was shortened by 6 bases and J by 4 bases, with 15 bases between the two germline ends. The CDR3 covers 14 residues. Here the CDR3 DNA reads TGTGCCAGCAGGTTGGGGGGGGCAATCTATGGCTACACCTTC. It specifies CASRLGGAIYGYTF.

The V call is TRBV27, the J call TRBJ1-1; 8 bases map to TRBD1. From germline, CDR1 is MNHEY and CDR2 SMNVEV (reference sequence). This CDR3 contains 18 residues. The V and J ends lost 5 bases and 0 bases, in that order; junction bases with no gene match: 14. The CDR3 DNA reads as TGTGCCAGCAGTCCCGGCCCGGACAGGGCTTTGTTGAACACTGAAGCTTTCTTT. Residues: CASSPGPDRALLNTEAFF.

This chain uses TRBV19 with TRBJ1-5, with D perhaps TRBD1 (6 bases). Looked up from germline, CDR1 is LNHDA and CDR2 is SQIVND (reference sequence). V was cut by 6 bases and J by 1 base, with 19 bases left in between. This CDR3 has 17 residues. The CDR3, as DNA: TGTGCCAGTAGAATCCGAGGGGGGCTATCGAGCAATCAGCCCCAGCATTTT. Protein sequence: CASRIRGGLSSNQPQHF.

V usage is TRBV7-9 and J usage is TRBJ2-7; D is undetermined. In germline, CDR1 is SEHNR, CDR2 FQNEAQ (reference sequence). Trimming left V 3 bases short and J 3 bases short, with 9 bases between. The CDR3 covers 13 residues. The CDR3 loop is CASSFGGNYEQYF. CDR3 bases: TGTGCCAGCAGCTTTGGTGGGAACTACGAGCAGTACTTC.

The CDR3 DNA reads TGTGCCAGTAGTATAGGGGGCACGGGGCTTCGCTATGGCTACACCTTC. As protein: CASSIGGTGLRYGYTF. V and J are TRBV19 and TRBJ1-2; D is perhaps TRBD1 (5 bases). Looked up from germline, CDR1 is LNHDA and CDR2 is SQIVND (reference sequence). This CDR3 is built from 16 residues. V was clipped by 1 base and J by 4 bases, with 16 bases between them.

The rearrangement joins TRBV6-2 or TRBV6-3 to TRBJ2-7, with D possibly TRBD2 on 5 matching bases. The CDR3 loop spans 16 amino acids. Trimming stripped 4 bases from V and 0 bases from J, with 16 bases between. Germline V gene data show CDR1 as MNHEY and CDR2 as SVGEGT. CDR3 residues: CASSSNRGLSSYEQYV. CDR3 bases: TGTGCCAGCAGTTCCAACCGCGGACTGAGCTCCTACGAGCAGTACGTC.

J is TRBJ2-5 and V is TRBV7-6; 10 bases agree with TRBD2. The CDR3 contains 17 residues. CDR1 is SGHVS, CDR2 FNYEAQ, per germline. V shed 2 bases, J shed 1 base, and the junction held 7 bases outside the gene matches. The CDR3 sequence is CASSLLAGARIQETQYF. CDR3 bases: TGTGCCAGCAGCTTACTAGCGGGGGCCAGAATCCAAGAGACCCAGTACTTC.